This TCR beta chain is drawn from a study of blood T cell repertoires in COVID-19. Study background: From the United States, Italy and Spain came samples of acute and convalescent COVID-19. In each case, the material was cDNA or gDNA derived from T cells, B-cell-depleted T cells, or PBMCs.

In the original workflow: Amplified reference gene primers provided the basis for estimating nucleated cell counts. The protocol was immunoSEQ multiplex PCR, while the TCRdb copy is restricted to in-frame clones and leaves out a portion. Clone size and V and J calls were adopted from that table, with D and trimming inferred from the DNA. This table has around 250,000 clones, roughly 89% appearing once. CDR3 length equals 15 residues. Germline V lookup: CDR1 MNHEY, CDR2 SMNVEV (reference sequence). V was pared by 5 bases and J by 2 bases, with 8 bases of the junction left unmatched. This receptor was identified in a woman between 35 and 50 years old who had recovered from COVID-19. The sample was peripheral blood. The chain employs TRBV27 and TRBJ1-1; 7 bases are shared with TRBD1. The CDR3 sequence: CASSTSGQSNTEAFF. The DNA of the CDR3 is TGTGCCAGCAGTACCTCGGGACAGTCAAACACTGAAGCTTTCTTT.